These 28 T cell receptor beta chains came from one sample sequenced in a study of blood T cell repertoires in COVID-19. Assay used: immunoSEQ multiplex PCR; TCRdb lists only in-frame clones, some missing. Seen here are around 130,000 clones, under 95% observed once, and the top ten hold approximately 3.5%. Sequencing was done on a sample of peripheral blood. These receptors all come from a man in his forties or fifties with active COVID-19.

The genes are TRBV15 and TRBJ2-3; D is ambiguous. This CDR3 comprises 14 residues. CDR1 LNHNV and CDR2 YYDKDF come from the germline V gene (reference sequence). V gave up 3 bases and J gave up 6 bases, with 13 bases separating them. CDR3 amino acids: CATSSLSRQDTQYF. The CDR3 DNA reads as TGTGCCACCAGCAGCCTTTCCCGCCAGGATACGCAGTATTTT.

J is TRBJ2-7 and V is TRBV6-1, with D perhaps matching TRBD1 (6 bases). CDR3 length: 15 amino acids. Germline-derived CDR1 and CDR2 are MNHNS and SASEGT. Trimming removed 3 bases from V and 3 bases from J, with 15 bases in between. The CDR3 protein is CASSDPRTAFYEQYF. The CDR3 nucleotides read TGTGCCAGCAGTGATCCGAGGACAGCTTTCTACGAGCAGTACTTC.

This clone is medium-sized within its sample. The chain couples TRBV11-3 to TRBJ2-3; 7 bases are shared with TRBD2. The CDR3 extends over 17 amino acids. With 4 bases clipped from V and 6 bases from J, the junction kept 16 bases outside the gene matches. Germline values: CDR1 SGHNT, CDR2 YENEEA. Here the CDR3 reads CASSSGTLSLGGDTQYF. The DNA for the CDR3 is TGTGCCAGCAGCTCCGGGACCCTTTCACTGGGGGGGGATACGCAGTATTTT.

The V and J genes are TRBV4-1 and TRBJ2-3; 7 bases map to TRBD2. The V and J ends lost 11 bases and 0 bases, in that order; junction bases with no gene match: 5. Germline CDR1 reads MGHRA; CDR2 reads YSYEKL. The CDR3 sequence is 13 residues long. This chain's CDR3 is CAGSSGSTDTQYF. In DNA, the CDR3 is TGCGCCGGGAGTAGCGGGAGCACAGATACGCAGTATTTT.

The rearrangement links TRBV5-6 to TRBJ2-2; D gene uncertain. The CDR3 totals 13 residues. V dropped 0 bases and J dropped 7 bases, with 7 bases sitting between them. CDR1 and CDR2 (germline): SGHDT, YYEEEE. CDR3 coding DNA: TGTGCCAGCAGCTTGGACACCCGCGGGGAGCTGTTTTTT. This gives the protein CASSLDTRGELFF.

The chain has TRBV2 and TRBJ1-5, with D hard to call. CDR1 is SNHLY and CDR2 is FYNNEI in the germline V gene. This CDR3 region has 14 residues. Trimming shortened V by 7 bases and J by 0 bases, and 10 bases separated the two germline ends. Written as DNA, the CDR3 is TGTGCCAGCATAAGCGGTGATAGCAATCAGCCCCAGCATTTT. As protein: CASISGDSNQPQHF.

This rearrangement joins TRBV27 to TRBJ1-4; D is undetermined. Trimming cost V 5 bases and J 4 bases, with 11 bases left between them. Germline V CDR1 and CDR2: MNHEY, SMNVEV (reference sequence). CDR3 length equals 14 residues. Written as DNA, the CDR3 is TGTGCCAGCAGTCGCGGGATGGGTAATGAAAAACTGTTTTTT. Translation gives CASSRGMGNEKLFF. Supplemented by reference TRBV27 and TRBJ1-4, the full variable domain reads EAQVTQNPRYLITVTGKKLTVTCSQNMNHEYMSWYRQDPGLGLRQIYYSMNVEVTDKGDVPEGYKVSRKEKRNFPLILESPSPNQTSLYFCASSRGMGNEKLFFGSGTQLSVL.

This chain connects TRBV5-5 to TRBJ1-1; the D gene is possibly TRBD1 (5 bases). CDR3 length: 11 amino acids. CDR1 SGHKS and CDR2 YYEKEE come from the germline V gene (reference sequence). V shed 4 bases and J shed 8 bases, with 9 bases lying between them. The CDR3 reads CASSVRAEAFF. Here the CDR3 DNA reads TGTGCCAGCAGCGTCAGGGCGGAAGCTTTCTTT.

V is TRBV9 and J is TRBJ2-3; D is possibly TRBD1 (6 bases). The CDR3 has 16 amino acids. In germline, CDR1 is SGDLS, CDR2 YYNGEE. V lost 2 bases to trimming and J lost 2 bases, with 15 bases between them. As DNA, the CDR3 is TGTGCCAGCAGCGTCGAGGGCAGGGGTTACACAGATACGCAGTATTTT. It specifies CASSVEGRGYTDTQYF.

The chain is built from TRBV11-3 and TRBJ2-1; TRBD2 agrees at 13 bases. The CDR3 consists of 15 residues. The germline V gene has CDR1 SGHNT and CDR2 YENEEA. Trimming took 5 bases from V and 9 from J; bases not matched to a gene: 7. The CDR3 bases are TGTGCCAGCAGCCCGGGACTAGCGGGGTCCGGTGAGCAGTTCTTC. The encoded protein is CASSPGLAGSGEQFF.

This CDR3 reads CASSPPTGIFNQPQHF. DNA of the CDR3: TGTGCCAGCAGCCCCCCAACCGGGATTTTCAATCAGCCCCAGCATTTT. V usage is TRBV12-1 and J usage is TRBJ1-5. TRBV12-1 is recorded as a pseudogene. This CDR3 region has 16 residues.

This chain connects TRBV5-1 to TRBJ2-1; 10 bases map to TRBD2. The J segment lost 1 base and the V segment lost 0 bases, leaving 4 bases of the junction unmatched. This CDR3 spans 17 amino acids. The germline V gene has CDR1 SGHRS and CDR2 YFSETQ. The DNA for the CDR3 is TGCGCCAGCAGCTTGGGGCTAGCGGGAGTATCCTACAATGAGCAGTTCTTC. It encodes CASSLGLAGVSYNEQFF.

This sequence joins TRBV11-1 and TRBJ1-1; 8 bases fit TRBD1. Germline V CDR1 and CDR2: SGHAT, FQDESV (reference sequence). V shed 2 bases, J shed 6 bases, and the junction held 5 bases outside the gene matches. The CDR3 extends over 14 amino acids. The CDR3 is CASSLHQGAAEAFF. The CDR3 nucleotides read TGTGCCAGCAGCTTACACCAGGGGGCGGCTGAAGCTTTCTTT.

The chain is built from TRBV10-3 and TRBJ1-6; maybe TRBD1 (5 bases). The CDR3 runs to 15 residues. The germline CDR1 and CDR2 sequences are ENHRY and SYGVKD. Trimming stripped 0 bases from V and 10 bases from J, with 13 bases between. The CDR3 nucleotides are TGTGCCATCAGTGAGTCGGGGGGAGGCACCTCACCCCTCCACTTT. Its translation is CAISESGGGTSPLHF.

This sequence joins TRBV4-2 and TRBJ2-1; TRBD2 matches at 11 bases. Germline-derived CDR1 and CDR2 are LGHNA and YNFKEQ. Trimming cost V 1 base and J 7 bases; bases outside gene matches: 9. The CDR3 runs 17 residues. The CDR3 protein is CASSQGLLASGRNEQFF. For the CDR3, the DNA is TGTGCCAGCAGCCAAGGTCTTCTGGCTAGCGGGAGGAATGAGCAGTTCTTC.

This clone was counted between two and nine times. The V call is TRBV5-6, the J call TRBJ1-3; no clear D gene. The germline V gene has CDR1 SGHDT and CDR2 YYEEEE. The germline V and J ends were trimmed by 4 bases and 0 bases, with 11 bases remaining between them. The length of the CDR3 is 15 residues. CDR3 protein: CASSKIQSSGNTIYF. Here the CDR3 DNA reads TGTGCCAGCAGCAAAATACAGAGCTCTGGAAACACCATATATTTT.

The gene calls are TRBV5-1 and TRBJ2-5, with a tentative D call TRBD2 (5 bases). The CDR3 has 14 residues. Trimming left V 2 bases short and J 2 bases short, with 10 bases between. CDR1 and CDR2 (germline): SGHRS, YFSETQ. The CDR3 spells CASSFNGVQETQYF. In DNA, the CDR3 is TGCGCCAGCAGCTTTAACGGGGTTCAAGAGACCCAGTACTTC. Full variable domain (remainder filled in from reference TRBV5-1 and TRBJ2-5): KAGVTQTPRYLIKTRGQQVTLSCSPISGHRSVSWYQQTPGQGLQFLFEYFSETQRNKGNFPGRFSGRQFSNSRSEMNVSTLELGDSALYLCASSFNGVQETQYFGPGTRLLVL.

This clone is a singleton in its sample. The chain combines TRBV14 with TRBJ2-1, with 7 bases identical to TRBD2. Germline trimming cut 0 bases from V and 0 bases from J; bases unmatched to any gene: 5. Germline V gives CDR1 SGHDN, CDR2 FVKESK. CDR3 length: 17 residues. CDR3 coding DNA: TGTGCCAGCAGCCAAGATCTTGGCGGGAGCTCCTACAATGAGCAGTTCTTC. Amino acids: CASSQDLGGSSYNEQFF.

This clone was counted a few times. The chain couples TRBV13 to TRBJ1-6; the match to TRBD1 covers 7 bases. This CDR3 comprises 15 residues. V gave up 3 bases and J gave up 10 bases; unmatched junction bases: 9. Per the germline V gene, CDR1 is PRHDT and CDR2 is FYEKMQ (reference sequence). The CDR3 here is CASSFRLGGGSPLHF. The CDR3 coding sequence is TGTGCCAGCAGCTTCCGACTAGGGGGCGGCTCACCCCTCCACTTT.

The chain recombines TRBV3-1 (or the pseudogene TRBV3-2) with TRBJ1-6; the D is unclear. CDR3 length equals 15 residues. CDR1 is LGHDT and CDR2 is YNNKEL in the germline V gene (reference sequence). V was clipped by 6 bases and J by 6 bases, with 15 bases between them. The CDR3 DNA follows: TGTGCCAGCAGTTTCGGAGAGGCCGTTAATTCACCCCTCCACTTT. Translation gives CASSFGEAVNSPLHF.

The chain links TRBV29-1 to TRBJ2-1; D may be TRBD2 (5 bases). The germline CDR1 and CDR2 sequences are SQVTM and ANQGSEA. V was shortened by 2 bases and J by 0 bases, with 29 bases between the two germline ends. There are 21 residues in the CDR3. The CDR3, as DNA: TGCAGCGTTGAATCCACCCCTGGACTCTTCGGCCGGCCGAGCTCCTACAATGAGCAGTTCTTC. Protein: CSVESTPGLFGRPSSYNEQFF.

The chain couples TRBV18 to TRBJ1-1, with a possible D match to TRBD1 (5 bases). Trimming removed 6 bases at V and 4 bases at J, with 18 bases between. CDR1 is KGHSH, CDR2 LQKENI, per germline. This CDR3 is built from 15 residues. In nucleotides, the CDR3 is TGTGCCAGCTCCCCCGATCTGGGGGGTTCCACTGAAGCTTTCTTT. This sequence encodes CASSPDLGGSTEAFF.

The V and J genes are TRBV7-8 and TRBJ2-3, with D hard to call. This CDR3 is 14 amino acids long. V was clipped by 1 base and J by 2 bases, with 7 bases between them. Germline lookup yields CDR1 SGHVS and CDR2 FQNEAQ. CDR3 sequence reads: CASSLDINTDTQYF. The CDR3 DNA is TGTGCCAGCAGCTTAGACATAAACACAGATACGCAGTATTTT. Full variable domain (rest looked up from reference TRBV7-8 and TRBJ2-3): GAGVSQSPRYKVAKRGQDVALRCDPISGHVSLFWYQQALGQGPEFLTYFQNEAQLDKSGLPSDRFFAERPEGSVSTLKIQRTQQEDSAVYLCASSLDINTDTQYFGPGTRLTVL.

This clone was recorded once. The chain is built from TRBV20-1 and TRBJ1-5; no reliable D call. With 3 bases removed from V and 7 bases from J, the gap between germline ends came to 16 bases. The CDR3 is 14 amino acids. Germline CDR1 is DFQATT and CDR2 is SNEGSKA (reference sequence). CDR3 DNA sequence: TGCAGTGCTAGTTCCCGCCTTGCAGGACAGCCCCAGCATTTT. Residues: CSASSRLAGQPQHF.

The chain couples TRBV2 to TRBJ2-3; TRBD2 matches 9 bases. Germline CDR1 and CDR2: SNHLY and FYNNEI. This CDR3 region has 15 residues. The V gene end was trimmed by 7 bases and the J gene end by 0 bases; junction bases not matched to a gene: 5. CDR3 DNA sequence: TGTGCCAGCACCCGCGGGGGGGCCAGCACAGATACGCAGTATTTT. Protein product: CASTRGGASTDTQYF.

This clone was seen a handful of times. The gene calls are TRBV11-1 and TRBJ2-3; TRBD2 agrees at 10 bases. The CDR3 contains 15 residues. Trimming at V came to 1 base and at J to 6 bases, leaving 4 bases not matched to a gene. From germline, CDR1 is SGHAT and CDR2 FQDESV (reference sequence). CDR3 nucleotide sequence: TGTGCCAGCAGCTTAGGTAGCGGGGGGAAGGATACGCAGTATTTT. Its protein is CASSLGSGGKDTQYF.

V usage is TRBV5-6 and J usage is TRBJ1-1, with D unresolved. Germline V gives CDR1 SGHDT, CDR2 YYEEEE. V was shortened by 0 bases and J by 1 base, with 4 bases between the two germline ends. The length of the CDR3 is 13 residues. The CDR3 DNA reads as TGTGCCAGCAGCTTGGCACAGAACACTGAAGCTTTCTTT. Translating gives CASSLAQNTEAFF.

The rearrangement joins TRBV19 to TRBJ1-2, with D possibly matching TRBD1 (5 bases). The ends were cut back, 10 bases at V and 8 bases at J, with 20 bases in the middle. CDR1 and CDR2 from the germline V gene are LNHDA and SQIVND (reference sequence). This CDR3 is 13 amino acids long. DNA of the CDR3: TGTGCCACCGCGGGGTTGGGGCTAGAAGGCTACACCTTC. It encodes CATAGLGLEGYTF.